The 5 T cell receptor beta chains below all came from one sample that was sequenced in a study of OX40 agonist ivuxolimab in advanced cancers. Using immunoSEQ multiplex PCR, the repertoire was profiled, and TCRdb retains in-frame clones only, with some absent. This sample has nearly 70,000 clones, with about nine tenths found just once. Sequencing used CD4+ or CD8+ T cells sorted from blood, obtained in a trial of the OX40 agonist ivuxolimab. Every receptor here comes from an adult with an advanced solid tumor such as melanoma, head and neck, liver or kidney cancer.

The gene calls are TRBV12-5 and TRBJ1-1; TRBD1 agrees at 10 bases. From germline, CDR1 is LGHNT and CDR2 FRNRAP. This CDR3 has 14 residues. After removal of 4 bases from V and 6 bases from J, the junction contained 5 bases not matched to a gene. CDR3 sequence: CASGWDRGSPEAFF. The CDR3 DNA reads TGTGCTAGTGGTTGGGACAGGGGTAGTCCTGAAGCTTTCTTT.

The rearrangement links TRBV15 to TRBJ2-5, with 9 bases aligning to TRBD2. V was clipped by 1 base and J by 5 bases; unmatched bases: 8. The CDR3 has 16 amino acids. Germline V gives CDR1 LNHNV, CDR2 YYDKDF (reference sequence). CDR3 bases: TGTGCCACCAGCAGAGGAGATCTAGCGGGGTCGGAGACCCAGTACTTC. This encodes CATSRGDLAGSETQYF.

V usage is TRBV7-2 and J usage is TRBJ2-2, with D perhaps matching TRBD2 (6 bases). The CDR3 has 17 residues. Germline V lookup: CDR1 SGHTA, CDR2 FQGNSA. Deletions cut 5 bases from V and 5 bases from J, with 21 bases between. CDR3: CASSPPRGRGVTGELFF. For the CDR3, the DNA is TGTGCCAGCAGCCCGCCGCGGGGCAGAGGTGTGACCGGGGAGCTGTTTTTT.

A word on this clone: The junction does not match germline at one end; this may be a read error. The rearrangement uses TRBV5-1 and TRBJ1-2; no reliable D call. Germline CDR1 reads SGHRS; CDR2 reads YFSETQ. The CDR3 consists of 14 residues. This CDR3 reads CASTLDGRNYGYTF. Written as DNA, the CDR3 is TGCGCCAGCACCTTGGACGGACGAAACTATGGCTACACCTTC.

CDR3 sequence reads: CASSFGLAGELFF. In nucleotides, the CDR3 is TGCGCCAGCAGCTTTGGCCTGGCAGGGGAGCTGTTTTTT. The J gene is TRBJ2-2, the V gene TRBV5-1; D is uncertain. Trimming took off 2 bases at V and 8 bases at J, with 10 bases between the two ends. The CDR3 extends over 13 amino acids. CDR1 is SGHRS and CDR2 is YFSETQ in the germline V gene.